This TCR beta chain was found in a study of Graves' ophthalmopathy and Graves' hyperthyroidism. Study details: Sampling took place at initial diagnosis, with peripheral blood obtained before any treatment.

Broader study findings: From stable hyperthyroidism, ophthalmopathy was separated by a 13-signature model with 87.88% sensitivity and around 79% specificity.

RNA transcripts provided the template for amplifying TCR beta CDR3 regions. Second-round multiplex PCR followed a first-round RT-PCR using HTBI primers. TCRdb re-called the multiplex PCR reads with MiXCR, one entry per CDR3 protein. The top ten clones hold approximately 1.4% of a sample with nearly 400,000 distinct CDR3 sequences, around 18% of them seen once. CDR1 and CDR2 from the germline V gene are MNHEY and SMNVEV (reference sequence). The V end lost 8 bases, the J end lost 3 bases, and 20 bases lay between the germline ends. The CDR3 consists of 16 residues. This clonotype was counted ten times or more. Its antigen remains unidentified.

This receptor was identified in a woman between 18 and 30 years old with Graves' ophthalmopathy. Sequencing was carried out using peripheral blood. The chain recombines TRBV27 with TRBJ1-5; D gene unclear. In DNA, the CDR3 is TGTGCCAGCCGTCCTTGGGCCCTCACACTCAATCAGCCCCAGCATTTT. Protein: CASRPWALTLNQPQHF.